This T cell receptor (beta chain) was recorded in a study of radiotherapy plus CTLA-4 blockade in lung cancer. Study overall: Objective responses were documented in about 18% of patients, with disease control in roughly 33%.

Study observations and caveats: Reports state that early shifts in blood T cell clones, with interferon-beta, best predicted response. Researchers report tumor-derived TCR clones expanding in blood after radiotherapy plus ipilimumab.

Receiving focal radiation plus CTLA-4 blockade with ipilimumab were patients who had chemo-refractory metastatic non-small-cell lung cancer. Sequencing used immunoSEQ multiplex PCR; TCRdb keeps in-frame clones, though not all of them. The sample carries 40,000 to 45,000 clones, roughly two thirds recorded once. Comment on this clone: Its target is unknown.

The CDR3 contains 17 residues. The ends lost 3 bases at V and 6 bases at J; junction bases unmatched: 14. Germline V gives CDR1 SGDLS, CDR2 YYNGEE. This clonotype was obtained from a human donor with non-small cell lung cancer who had a partial response to radiotherapy plus ipilimumab. The chain combines TRBV9 with TRBJ1-5; 8 nucleotides match TRBD1. The specimen was peripheral blood, collected from a patient treated with radiotherapy plus ipilimumab. CDR3 nucleotides: TGTGCCAGCAGCGCAGGAGTGGGCGGTACAGGGGGTCAGCCCCAGCATTTT. The encoded protein is CASSAGVGGTGGQPQHF.